These 2 T cell receptor beta chains were sequenced from one sample in a study of early T cells in non-severe SARS-CoV-2 infection. One entry per CDR3 protein results from TCRdb running MiXCR on the 5' RACE reads. The table has about 60,000 distinct CDR3 sequences, about 12% seen once. Material for sequencing was whole blood. These receptors came from an adult who was a healthcare worker with PCR-confirmed SARS-CoV-2 infection or an uninfected control (not recorded which).

This clonotype was counted only a few times. In DNA form, the CDR3 reads TGCAGTGCCCCAGGGTTAGCGGGGAACACAGATACGCAGTATTTT. This codes for CSAPGLAGNTDTQYF. The chain couples TRBV20-1 to TRBJ2-3; 8 nucleotides agree with TRBD2. Germline V gene lookup returns CDR1 DFQATT and CDR2 SNEGSKA (reference sequence). The CDR3 consists of 15 residues. With 6 bases clipped from V and 2 bases from J, the junction kept 10 bases outside the gene matches.

Only a few counts were recorded for this clonotype. This chain links TRBV28 with TRBJ1-1; no definite D call. V lost 4 bases, J lost 1 base, and 10 bases lay in between. Germline CDR1 reads MDHEN; CDR2 reads SYDVKM. The CDR3 extends over 14 amino acids. CDR3 sequence (DNA): TGTGCCAGCAGTTGGCGCCTCAGGAACACTGAAGCTTTCTTT. As protein: CASSWRLRNTEAFF.